This passage covers 27 T cell receptor beta chains from one sample sequenced in a study of cytomegalovirus exposure and HLA in healthy donors. PCR used 60 Vbeta primers and 13 Jbeta primers. Data came from immunoSEQ multiplex PCR; TCRdb stores just in-frame clones and leaves some out. This table holds 95,000 to 100,000 clones, 76% found once. Sequenced material: PBMCs. The source is a man aged 35 to 55 in good health and CMV-seronegative.

This clone was recorded once. The chain joins TRBV7-9 to TRBJ1-1, with 7 bases lining up with TRBD1. Germline lookup yields CDR1 SEHNR and CDR2 FQNEAQ (reference sequence). J lost 1 base, V lost 8 bases, and 4 bases had no gene match. The CDR3 loop spans 13 amino acids. This CDR3 reads CASHRGGNTEAFF. CDR3 coding DNA: TGTGCCAGCCACAGGGGAGGGAACACTGAAGCTTTCTTT.

The chain combines TRBV27 with TRBJ1-6, with TRBD1 identical over 8 bases. Germline CDR1 and CDR2: MNHEY and SMNVEV (reference sequence). The CDR3 spans 15 residues. V gave up 3 bases and J gave up 7 bases; unmatched junction bases: 5. The chain's CDR3 is CASSFQGAQNSPLHF. CDR3 sequence (DNA): TGTGCCAGCAGTTTCCAGGGGGCGCAGAATTCACCCCTCCACTTT.

V usage is TRBV30 and J usage is TRBJ1-6; 8 bases align to TRBD1. Trimming at V came to 0 bases and at J to 7 bases, leaving 5 bases not matched to a gene. There are 15 residues in the CDR3. Germline V lookup: CDR1 GTSNPN, CDR2 SVGIG (reference sequence). In DNA, the CDR3 is TGTGCCTGGAGTGTCCGCACAGGGGGAAATTCACCCCTCCACTTT. Translated, it gives CAWSVRTGGNSPLHF.

This clone was detected only once. The chain employs TRBV28 and TRBJ1-1; no definite D call. V dropped 7 bases and J dropped 0 bases, with 6 bases sitting between them. The germline V gene encodes CDR1 MDHEN and CDR2 SYDVKM. This CDR3 spans 12 amino acids. CDR3 residues: CASTNMNTEAFF. For the CDR3, the DNA is TGTGCCAGCACCAACATGAACACTGAAGCTTTCTTT.

The CDR3 region has the DNA TGTGCCAGCAGCCCGGGGACAGGGGGCAGAAACACCATATATTTT. It yields the protein CASSPGTGGRNTIYF. This rearrangement joins TRBV5-6 to TRBJ1-3; TRBD1 agrees at 12 bases. Germline V lookup: CDR1 SGHDT, CDR2 YYEEEE. This CDR3 contains 15 residues. The J segment lost 5 bases and the V segment lost 4 bases, leaving 4 bases of the junction unmatched. The whole variable domain, remainder taken from reference TRBV5-6 and TRBJ1-3, is DAGVTQSPTHLIKTRGQQVTLRCSPKSGHDTVSWYQQALGQGPQFIFQYYEEEERQRGNFPDRFSGHQFPNYSSELNVNALLLGDSALYLCASSPGTGGRNTIYFGEGSWLTVV.

V usage is TRBV5-4 and J usage is TRBJ2-3; 9 positions agree with TRBD1. CDR1 is SGHNT, CDR2 YYREEE, per germline (reference sequence). The CDR3 contains 15 residues. V shed 4 bases and J 4 bases; nucleotides not matched to a gene: 7. CDR3 nucleotide sequence: TGTGCCAGCAGCACCCGGGACAGGGTTTCAGATACGCAGTATTTT. This encodes CASSTRDRVSDTQYF.

This sequence joins TRBV9 and TRBJ1-3; D gene ambiguous. The CDR3 spans 17 residues. Germline values: CDR1 SGDLS, CDR2 YYNGEE. V lost 0 bases, J lost 0 bases, and 13 bases lay in between. CDR3 residues: CASSVGTTFYSGNTIYF. The DNA of the CDR3 is TGTGCCAGCAGCGTAGGAACGACTTTTTACTCTGGAAACACCATATATTTT.

V is TRBV6-5 and J is TRBJ1-2; 7 bases fit TRBD1. V dropped 4 bases and J dropped 8; count of bases not matched to a gene: 13. The CDR3 has 15 amino acids. CDR1 is MNHEY, CDR2 SVGAGI, per germline. CDR3 sequence (DNA): TGTGCCAGCAGTTCGACAGGGAAATACGGTGGGGGCTACACCTTC. Translation gives CASSSTGKYGGGYTF.

The rearrangement uses TRBV5-4 and TRBJ2-1; 10 nucleotides match TRBD1. J was trimmed by 9 bases and V by 6 bases; bases with no gene match: 9. The V gene's germline CDR1 is SGHNT and CDR2 YYREEE (reference sequence). The CDR3 has 14 residues. The CDR3 DNA reads TGTGCCAGCACAGGAGGAGGACAGGGGGGTGAGCAGTTCTTC. Residues: CASTGGGQGGEQFF.

Turning to this clone: One end of the junction is discordant with germline, which a read error may explain. V is TRBV2 and J is TRBJ1-1; 7 bases are a match to TRBD1. There are 13 residues in the CDR3. Looked up from germline, CDR1 is SNHLY and CDR2 is FYNNEI. Here the CDR3 DNA reads TGTGCCAGCAGAGAAGACAGGGAAACTGAAGCTTTCTTT. It encodes CASREDRETEAFF.

The V call is TRBV5-5, the J call TRBJ2-3, with D perhaps TRBD1 (6 bases). V was cut by 5 bases and J by 2 bases, with 15 bases left in between. This CDR3 spans 15 amino acids. Germline V gene data show CDR1 as SGHKS and CDR2 as YYEKEE (reference sequence). In DNA, the CDR3 is TGTGCCAGCAGGATCGGACAGCTTACCACAGATACGCAGTATTTT. Amino acid sequence: CASRIGQLTTDTQYF.

The chain links TRBV7-8 to TRBJ2-3; a weak D match, TRBD2 (5 bases). V shed 7 bases and J shed 4 bases, with 18 bases lying between them. The CDR3 is 15 amino acids. The V gene's germline CDR1 is SGHVS and CDR2 FQNEAQ. This CDR3 reads CASTPTRARSDTQYF. The CDR3 DNA follows: TGTGCCAGCACCCCTACGCGGGCACGTTCAGATACGCAGTATTTT.

This chain links TRBV27 with TRBJ2-1; 9 nucleotides match TRBD2. The J segment lost 8 bases and the V segment lost 3 bases, leaving 5 bases of the junction unmatched. Germline V gene sequence: CDR1 MNHEY, CDR2 SMNVEV (reference sequence). This CDR3 contains 14 residues. The CDR3 region has the DNA TGTGCCAGCAGTTTTCCGGCGGGGGGGCATGAGCAGTTCTTC. This codes for CASSFPAGGHEQFF.

The chain joins TRBV6-1 to TRBJ1-5; TRBD1 matches 7 bases. Germline assignment: CDR1 MNHNS and CDR2 SASEGT. V dropped 7 bases and J dropped 0; count of bases not matched to a gene: 6. CDR3 length: 15 residues. In nucleotides, the CDR3 is TGTGCCAGCAAATACAGGGGCGATAGCAATCAGCCCCAGCATTTT. As protein: CASKYRGDSNQPQHF.

This chain links TRBV19 with TRBJ2-5; perhaps TRBD2 as D (6 bases). Trimming left V 6 bases short and J 5 bases short, with 25 bases between. The CDR3 loop spans 17 amino acids. CDR1 LNHDA and CDR2 SQIVND come from the germline V gene (reference sequence). CDR3 sequence reads: CASSLEAGGASGETQYF. The CDR3, as DNA: TGTGCCAGTAGCCTCGAGGCTGGCGGGGCGTCCGGGGAGACCCAGTACTTC.

The V call is TRBV4-2, the J call TRBJ1-1; TRBD1 might be the D (5 bases). The CDR3 is made up of 15 amino acids. Germline CDR1 LGHNA, CDR2 YNFKEQ. V shed 1 base and J shed 0 bases, with 9 bases lying between them. CDR3 bases: TGTGCCAGCAGCCAAGTCGACAGTATGAACACTGAAGCTTTCTTT. Its translation is CASSQVDSMNTEAFF.

This chain uses TRBV28 with TRBJ2-5; 7 bases map to TRBD2. Near its end, the DNA agrees better with TRBJ2-7, so the J call may be wrong. The germline CDR1 and CDR2 sequences are MDHEN and SYDVKM. This CDR3 is 15 amino acids long. The CDR3 spells CASSPWGGSSYEQYF. In nucleotides, the CDR3 is TGTGCCAGCAGCCCATGGGGGGGTTCCTCGTACGAGCAGTACTTC.

This clone was detected once. This chain uses TRBV6-5 with TRBJ2-3, with a weak D call TRBD1 (6 bases). Looked up from germline, CDR1 is MNHEY and CDR2 is SVGAGI. V was clipped by 6 bases and J by 3 bases, with 10 bases between them. CDR3 size: 13 residues. In nucleotides, the CDR3 is TGTGCCAGCAGCTACGACAGGACAGATACGCAGTATTTT. This sequence encodes CASSYDRTDTQYF.

CDR3 DNA sequence: TGTGCCAGCAGCTTAGGACAGAACAACTATGGCTACACCTTC. It yields the protein CASSLGQNNYGYTF. The genes are TRBV7-9 and TRBJ1-2; D is possibly TRBD1 (5 bases). The V and J ends lost 1 base and 2 bases respectively, with 8 bases between them. The CDR3 covers 14 residues. Germline lookup yields CDR1 SEHNR and CDR2 FQNEAQ (reference sequence).

This chain connects TRBV7-8 to TRBJ2-6, with a weak D call TRBD2 (5 bases). V was clipped by 0 bases and J by 4 bases, with 13 bases between them. The length of the CDR3 is 17 residues. CDR1 is SGHVS and CDR2 is FQNEAQ in the germline V gene. CDR3: CASSLARAAAGANVLTF. In DNA form, the CDR3 reads TGTGCCAGCAGCTTAGCGAGGGCGGCAGCGGGGGCCAACGTCCTGACTTTC. Drawing the rest from reference TRBV7-8 and TRBJ2-6, the complete variable domain is GAGVSQSPRYKVAKRGQDVALRCDPISGHVSLFWYQQALGQGPEFLTYFQNEAQLDKSGLPSDRFFAERPEGSVSTLKIQRTQQEDSAVYLCASSLARAAAGANVLTFGAGSRLTVL.

Concerning this clone itself: Relative to the germline gene, one junction end is altered; a read error may explain this. V is TRBV7-2 and J is TRBJ2-3, with 9 bases that match TRBD1. Per the germline V gene, CDR1 is SGHTA and CDR2 is FQGNSA. This CDR3 is built from 14 residues. CDR3 bases: TGTGCCAGCAGCTTATCAGTTGACAGGGACAGGGAAAATTTT. It codes for CASSLSVDRDRENF.

The CDR3 loop is CASSQESRGTEAFF. CDR3 bases: TGTGCCAGCAGCCAAGAGTCCAGGGGGACTGAAGCTTTCTTT. The chain couples TRBV4-2 to TRBJ1-1, with TRBD1 identical over 7 bases. The length of the CDR3 is 14 residues. Unmatched junction bases numbered 3, after V lost 0 bases and J lost 5 bases. The germline V gene has CDR1 LGHNA and CDR2 YNFKEQ.

The chain couples TRBV11-2 to TRBJ1-6; unclear D gene. CDR3 length equals 12 residues. CDR1 and CDR2 (germline): SGHAT, FQNNGV. V shed 3 bases and J shed 7 bases, with 4 bases lying between them. DNA of the CDR3: TGTGCCAGCAGCTTCGAGAATTCACCCCTCCACTTT. Translation: CASSFENSPLHF.

This chain uses TRBV5-1 with TRBJ1-2, with TRBD1 identical over 8 bases. V shed 4 bases, J shed 4 bases, and the junction held 9 bases outside the gene matches. From germline, CDR1 is SGHRS and CDR2 YFSETQ. There are 15 residues in the CDR3. The CDR3 DNA follows: TGCGCCAGCAGCCCAGGACAGGGAGATGGCTATGGCTACACCTTC. Translated, it gives CASSPGQGDGYGYTF.

V gene TRBV19 combines with J gene TRBJ1-5, with D perhaps TRBD1 (5 bases). The V gene's germline CDR1 is LNHDA and CDR2 SQIVND (reference sequence). The germline V and J ends were trimmed by 10 bases and 5 bases, with 21 bases remaining between them. The CDR3 consists of 15 residues. CDR3 sequence: CATVGGVGAHQPQHF. The CDR3 nucleotides are TGTGCCACCGTGGGAGGGGTCGGGGCCCATCAGCCCCAGCATTTT.

The V call is TRBV18, the J call TRBJ2-1; D perhaps matches TRBD2 (6 bases). The CDR3 is made up of 15 amino acids. Per the germline V gene, CDR1 is KGHSH and CDR2 is LQKENI. V was trimmed by 4 bases and J by 5 bases, leaving 15 bases between them. This chain's CDR3 is CASSRSSGTDNEQFF. The CDR3 DNA reads as TGTGCCAGCTCACGAAGTTCCGGGACTGACAATGAGCAGTTCTTC. The whole variable domain, filled in from reference TRBV18 and TRBJ2-1, reads NAGVMQNPRHLVRRRGQEARLRCSPMKGHSHVYWYRQLPEEGLKFMVYLQKENIIDESGMPKERFSAEFPKEGPSILRIQQVVRGDSAAYFCASSRSSGTDNEQFFGPGTRLTVL.

V is TRBV28 and J is TRBJ2-5; D may be TRBD2 (7 bases). This CDR3 is 14 amino acids long. The V gene lost 11 bases and the J gene lost 1 base, with 17 bases spanning the gap. Per the germline V gene, CDR1 is MDHEN and CDR2 is SYDVKM. This chain's CDR3 is CAGRSGGAQETQYF. CDR3 DNA sequence: TGTGCCGGTAGAAGTGGGGGGGCCCAAGAGACCCAGTACTTC.